The clone carrying this T cell receptor (beta chain) was picked up one time. This entry is derived from a study of blood T cell repertoires in COVID-19. Study-level information: Italy, Spain and the United States were the sources of the convalescent and acute COVID-19 samples. In each case, the material was cDNA or gDNA derived from T cells, B-cell-depleted T cells, or PBMCs.

The CDR3 has 14 amino acids. Germline V lookup: CDR1 SQVTM, CDR2 ANQGSEA. V lost 7 bases to trimming and J lost 5 bases; unmatched junction nucleotides: 9. Under the authors' procedure: How many nucleated cells were present was estimated from reference gene primer amplification. Using immunoSEQ multiplex PCR, the repertoire was profiled, and TCRdb retains in-frame clones only, with some absent. The DNA was the basis for D and trimming; V, J and clone size are from that table. The data hold over 300,000 clones, with 75% to 85% observed a single time. The specimen sequenced was peripheral blood. This receptor was identified in a human donor in a cohort sampled during active COVID-19. This rearrangement joins TRBV29-1 to TRBJ1-2; TRBD1 aligns across 11 bases. DNA for the CDR3: TGCAGCGGGCGGACAGGGGGCGCCTCTTATGGCTACACCTTC. It encodes CSGRTGGASYGYTF.